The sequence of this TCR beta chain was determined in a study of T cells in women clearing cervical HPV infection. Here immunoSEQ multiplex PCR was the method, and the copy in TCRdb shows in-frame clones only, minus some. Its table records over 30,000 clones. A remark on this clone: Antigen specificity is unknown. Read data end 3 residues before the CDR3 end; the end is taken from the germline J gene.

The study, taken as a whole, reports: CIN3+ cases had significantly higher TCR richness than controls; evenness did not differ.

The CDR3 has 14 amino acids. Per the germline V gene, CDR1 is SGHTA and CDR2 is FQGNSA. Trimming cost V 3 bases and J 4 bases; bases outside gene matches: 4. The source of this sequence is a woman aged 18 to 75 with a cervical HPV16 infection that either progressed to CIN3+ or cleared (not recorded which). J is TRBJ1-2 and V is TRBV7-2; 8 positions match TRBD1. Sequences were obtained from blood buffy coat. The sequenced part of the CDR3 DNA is TGTGCCAGCAGCTTCTCCGGGACAGGCTATGGC. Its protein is CASSFSGTGYG. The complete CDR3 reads CASSFSGTGYGYTF. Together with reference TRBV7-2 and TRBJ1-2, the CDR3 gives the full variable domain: GAGVSQSPSNKVTEKGKDVELRCDPISGHTALYWYRQSLGQGLEFLIYFQGNSAPDKSGLPSDRFSAERTGGSVSTLTIQRTQQEDSAVYLCASSFSGTGYGYTFGSGTRLTVV.